This TCR beta chain was sequenced in a study of vaccination and CD4 T cells after COVID-19. With the Oncomine TCR Beta short-read assay, DNA from cultured CD4+ T cells was sequenced. From cultured CD4+ T cells, genomic DNA was extracted. TCRdb recomputed calls from the PCR reads with MiXCR, one row per CDR3 protein. The data hold about 9,600 distinct CDR3 sequences, with over 30% observed a single time. Treatment defined: approximately nine-day PBMC culture with coronavirus spike peptide pools or control peptides (ViraFEST assay). Gathering of the CD4+ T cells, from the unexposed donor, took place before the COVID-19 pandemic (2011-2018). Notes on this clonotype: Its antigen remains unknown.

The sequence came from a human donor in good health. Sequenced input: CD4+ T cells from blood, cultured in vitro.

The CDR3, as DNA: TGTGCCAGCAGTTACGTCCCGATCTCTGGGGCCAACGTCCTGACTTTC. Protein: CASSYVPISGANVLTF. The chain carries TRBV6-2 or TRBV6-3 and TRBJ2-6; D remains ambiguous. V was shortened by 2 bases and J by 0 bases, with 8 bases between the two germline ends. This CDR3 is built from 16 residues. Germline V gene lookup returns CDR1 MNHEY and CDR2 SVGEGT.